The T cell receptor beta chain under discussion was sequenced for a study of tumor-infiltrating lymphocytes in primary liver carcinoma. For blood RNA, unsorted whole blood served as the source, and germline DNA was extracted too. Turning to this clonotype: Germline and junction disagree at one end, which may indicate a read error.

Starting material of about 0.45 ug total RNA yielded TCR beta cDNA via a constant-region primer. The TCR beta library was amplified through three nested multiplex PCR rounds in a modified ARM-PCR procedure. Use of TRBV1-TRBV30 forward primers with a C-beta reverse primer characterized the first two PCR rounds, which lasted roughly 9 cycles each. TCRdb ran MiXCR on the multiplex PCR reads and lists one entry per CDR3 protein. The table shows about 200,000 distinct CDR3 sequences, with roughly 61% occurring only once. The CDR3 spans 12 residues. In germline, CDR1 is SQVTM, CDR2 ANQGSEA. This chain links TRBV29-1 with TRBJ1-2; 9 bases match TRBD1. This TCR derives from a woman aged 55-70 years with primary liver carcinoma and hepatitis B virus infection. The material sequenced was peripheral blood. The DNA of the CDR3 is TGCAGCGTGCGACAGGGGGATCGAGGCTGCATCTTC. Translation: CSVRQGDRGCIF.